Below, one TCR beta chain is given with its context. Its antigen is undetermined. The data derive from a study of cytomegalovirus exposure and HLA in healthy donors. Study-wide results and caveats: Immune exposure was documented only through CMV serostatus. Common viral pathogens were later found to be apparently linked to several of the most significant clusters. Earlier analysis found most TCR beta V segments productive about 87% or about 30% of the time. The dataset shows that most TCR sequences were rare, while some public TCRs occurred in many donors.

The PCR contained 60 Vbeta and 13 Jbeta primers. Measured with immunoSEQ multiplex PCR; TCRdb has only the in-frame clones, and not every one. The sample contains around 180,000 clones, 65% to 80% of which appear only once. Material: PBMCs. The clonotype originates from a woman aged 40 to 50 in good health and CMV-seronegative.

The DNA for the CDR3 is TGTGCCAGCTCGGTAGCGGACGCCTACGAGCAGTACTTC. This encodes CASSVADAYEQYF. The chain joins TRBV18 to TRBJ2-7, with D perhaps TRBD2 (6 bases). Trimming removed 6 bases at V and 2 bases at J, with 11 bases between. This CDR3 comprises 13 residues. The germline gives CDR1 KGHSH, CDR2 LQKENI.